Presented here are 4 T cell receptor beta chains from one specimen sequenced in a study of blood T cell repertoires in COVID-19. Measured with immunoSEQ multiplex PCR; TCRdb has only the in-frame clones, and not every one. The sample records about 310,000 clones, around 86% being singletons. Sequenced input: PBMCs or T cells enriched from blood (not recorded which). The receptor set was obtained from a man aged 55 to 69 who had recovered from COVID-19.

The chain couples TRBV28 to TRBJ2-2; the D is unclear. The V and J ends lost 3 bases and 2 bases respectively, with 4 bases between them. The CDR3 runs to 13 residues. The V gene's germline CDR1 is MDHEN and CDR2 SYDVKM. CDR3 nucleotide sequence: TGTGCCAGCAGTTTCCTAAACACCGGGGAGCTGTTTTTT. As protein: CASSFLNTGELFF.

This chain links TRBV28 with TRBJ1-3; 9 bases fit TRBD1. Per germline, CDR1 MDHEN and CDR2 SYDVKM. Unmatched junction bases numbered 15, after V lost 6 bases and J lost 3 bases. The CDR3 loop spans 18 amino acids. The CDR3 nucleotides are TGTGCCAGCAGGCGTCTCCCTCAGTGGACAGGGGTTGGAAACACCATATATTTT. It specifies CASRRLPQWTGVGNTIYF.

The table lists this clone with a count of one. This rearrangement joins TRBV4-1 to TRBJ2-4, with 8 bases identical to TRBD1. The CDR3 is 15 residues long. Germline V gene sequence: CDR1 MGHRA, CDR2 YSYEKL. V lost 2 bases, J lost 3 bases, and 3 bases stayed unmatched. CDR3 loop: CASSQTQGGKNIQYF. The CDR3, as DNA: TGCGCCAGCAGCCAAACACAGGGGGGCAAAAACATTCAGTACTTC.

The rearrangement links TRBV9 to TRBJ2-7; D not certain. Trimming pared 0 bases from V and 4 bases from J, leaving 11 bases between. The germline CDR1 and CDR2 sequences are SGDLS and YYNGEE. This CDR3 is built from 14 residues. The CDR3 sequence is CASSVDDSPYEQYF. The CDR3 DNA is TGTGCCAGCAGCGTAGATGACTCTCCATACGAGCAGTACTTC.